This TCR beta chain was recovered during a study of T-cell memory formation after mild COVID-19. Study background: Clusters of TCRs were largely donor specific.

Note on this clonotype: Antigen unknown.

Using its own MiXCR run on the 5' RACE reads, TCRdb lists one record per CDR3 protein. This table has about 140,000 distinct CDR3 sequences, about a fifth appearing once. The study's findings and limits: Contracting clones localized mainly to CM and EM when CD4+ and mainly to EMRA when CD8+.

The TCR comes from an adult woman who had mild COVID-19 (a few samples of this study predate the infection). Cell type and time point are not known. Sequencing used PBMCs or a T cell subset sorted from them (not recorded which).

The CDR3 nucleotides read TGTGCCAGCTCACCGCTACAGGGAGTGACAGATACGCAGTATTTT. Protein: CASSPLQGVTDTQYF. The chain recombines TRBV18 with TRBJ2-3; TRBD1 is a possible D gene (6 bases). Germline-derived CDR1 and CDR2 are KGHSH and LQKENI. CDR3 size: 15 residues. The V end lost 3 bases, the J end lost 3 bases, and 13 bases lay between the germline ends.